The clone carrying this T cell receptor (beta chain) was observed many times. The target antigen is unknown. Trimming pared 3 bases from V and 2 bases from J, leaving 11 bases between. Germline CDR1 SGHTA, CDR2 FQGNSA. The CDR3 consists of 14 residues. A universal primer site and UMIs were added as TCR cDNA was made by 5'RACE template switching. TCRdb re-called the 5' RACE reads with MiXCR, one entry per CDR3 protein. This table has 300,000 to 400,000 distinct CDR3 sequences, 6.2% appearing once. The data are from a study of T cells after yellow fever vaccination. Study background: Preparation of fractions with low cell numbers was performed using SMART-Seq v4 Ultra Low Input.

Study-wide results and limits: Most clones from primary vaccination resurfaced after the booster (nearly 97% CD4, 88% CD8). Weaker overall, the secondary response nonetheless peaked faster (day 5 versus 15).

The chain has TRBV7-2 and TRBJ2-7; D is ambiguous. The sample in question was PBMCs, obtained 5 days after the yellow fever booster vaccination. The clonotype was recovered from a man younger than 40 who received the YFV17D yellow fever vaccine. CDR3 protein: CASSFRIGAYEQYF. CDR3 DNA sequence: TGTGCCAGCAGCTTCCGTATTGGGGCCTACGAGCAGTACTTC.